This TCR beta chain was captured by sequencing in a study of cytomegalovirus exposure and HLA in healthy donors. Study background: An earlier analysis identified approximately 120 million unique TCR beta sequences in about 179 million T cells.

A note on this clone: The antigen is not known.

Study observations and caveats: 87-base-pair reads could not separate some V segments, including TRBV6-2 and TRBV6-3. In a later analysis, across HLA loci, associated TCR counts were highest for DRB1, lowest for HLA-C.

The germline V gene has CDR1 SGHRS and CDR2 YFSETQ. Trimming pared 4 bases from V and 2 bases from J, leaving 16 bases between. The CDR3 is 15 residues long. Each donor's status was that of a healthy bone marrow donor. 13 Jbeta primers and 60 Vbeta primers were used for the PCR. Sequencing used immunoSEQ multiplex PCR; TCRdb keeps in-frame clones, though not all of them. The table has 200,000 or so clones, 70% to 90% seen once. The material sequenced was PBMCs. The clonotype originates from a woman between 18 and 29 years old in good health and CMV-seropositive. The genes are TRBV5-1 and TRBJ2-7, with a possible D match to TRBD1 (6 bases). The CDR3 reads CASSNRGHPTYEQYF. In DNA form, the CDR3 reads TGCGCCAGCAGCAATAGGGGACACCCTACCTACGAGCAGTACTTC.